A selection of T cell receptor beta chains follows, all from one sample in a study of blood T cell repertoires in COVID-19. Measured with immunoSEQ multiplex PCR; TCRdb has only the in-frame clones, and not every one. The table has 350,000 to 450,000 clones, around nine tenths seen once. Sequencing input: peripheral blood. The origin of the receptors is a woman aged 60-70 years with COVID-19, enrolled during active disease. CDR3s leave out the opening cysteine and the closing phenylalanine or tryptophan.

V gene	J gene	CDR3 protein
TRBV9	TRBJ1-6	ASSAEGQGRDNSPLH
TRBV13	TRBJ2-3	ASSLREQHLDTQY
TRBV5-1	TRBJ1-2	ASSFGTGASSNYGYT
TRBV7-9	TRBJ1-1	ASSLVEFTEAF
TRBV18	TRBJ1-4	ASSPPSGGNEKLF
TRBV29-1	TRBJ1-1	SVGQGWGMNTEAF
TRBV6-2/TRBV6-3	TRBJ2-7	ASSSGLGEQY
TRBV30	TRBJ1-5	AWSVPGQPQH
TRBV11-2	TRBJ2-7	ASSFPRGGTSALRYEQY
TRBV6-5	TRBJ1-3	ASSYTLGNTIY
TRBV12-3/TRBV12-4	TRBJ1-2	ASTGQETYGYT
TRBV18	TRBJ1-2	ASSPTYGQGGYGYT
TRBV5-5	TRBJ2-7	ASSFSRGEQY
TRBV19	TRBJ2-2	ASSMWFSGLAGGNTGELF
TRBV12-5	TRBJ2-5	ASGLWTGQQETQY
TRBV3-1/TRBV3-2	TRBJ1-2	ASSQEGTVDGYT
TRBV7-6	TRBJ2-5	ASSNRRDRSGETQY
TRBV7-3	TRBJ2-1	ASRNSSYNEQF
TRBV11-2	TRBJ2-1	ASSLGGTGAGEQF
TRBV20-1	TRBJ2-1	SASSSGLISRNEQF
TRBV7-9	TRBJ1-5	ASSSNKQGNWAQPQH
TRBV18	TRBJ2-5	ASSPSPGVETQY
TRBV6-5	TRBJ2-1	ASGWTGSDNEQF
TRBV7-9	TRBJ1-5	ASSRQGEGPQH
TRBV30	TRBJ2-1	AWGITGGRQF
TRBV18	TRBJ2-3	ASSSLGRGAPTDTQY
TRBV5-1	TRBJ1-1	ASSISGANTEAF
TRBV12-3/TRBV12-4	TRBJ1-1	ASSQTEFTEAF
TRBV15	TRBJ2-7	ATGTQTSGNIYEQY
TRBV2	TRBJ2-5	ASSKDTQETQY
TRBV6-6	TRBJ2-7	ASSGGLAFYEQY
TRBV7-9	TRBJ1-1	ASSLGTGGRGTEAF
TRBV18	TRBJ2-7	ASSPAVSGSTGDEQY
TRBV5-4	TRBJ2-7	ASSIAGGFSYEQY
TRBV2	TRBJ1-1	ASMLSGGTEAF
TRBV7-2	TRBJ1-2	ASSLAGTVNYGYT
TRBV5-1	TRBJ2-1	ASSYQGELYNEQF
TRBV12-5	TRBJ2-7	ASGLVVGGSYEQY
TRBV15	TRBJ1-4	ATSSRQNEKLF
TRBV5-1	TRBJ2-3	ASSTGLAGGYSTDTQY
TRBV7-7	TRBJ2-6	ASSLSGGTGANVLT
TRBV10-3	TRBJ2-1	AISARDSIEGNEQF
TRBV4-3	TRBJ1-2	ASSSGGAGPNYGYT
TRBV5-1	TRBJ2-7	ASSYDAGSQY
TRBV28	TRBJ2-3	ASSFVAGGTDTQY
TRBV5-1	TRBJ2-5	ASIGTDQETQY
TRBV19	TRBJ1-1	ASSISGGATEAF
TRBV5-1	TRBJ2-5	ASSWSIGQGGETQY
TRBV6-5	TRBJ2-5	ASSYTAGGRETQY
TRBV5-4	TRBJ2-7	ASSDSGGAYEQY
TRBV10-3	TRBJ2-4	AISESGQGGNIQY
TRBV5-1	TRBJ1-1	ASSSSWGGGTEAF
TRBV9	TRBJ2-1	ASSVGGTTSVNEQF
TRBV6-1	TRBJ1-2	ASSEDGVWGYT
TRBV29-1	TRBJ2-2	SVGATSLPGELF
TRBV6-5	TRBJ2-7	ASTMAGRNYEQY
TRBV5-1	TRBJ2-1	ASSLDRLYGEQF
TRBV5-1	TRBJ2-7	ASSLGTDWGEQY
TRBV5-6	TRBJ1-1	ATGETGEFENTEAF
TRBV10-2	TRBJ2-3	ASSELGQGLADTQY